Presented here are 12 T cell receptor beta chains from one specimen sequenced in a study of low-dose radiotherapy and immunotherapy resistance in tumors. Time point noted: before trial treatment. TRAV- and TRBV-specific primers primed first-strand cDNA, covering alpha and beta chains. TCRs underwent 20 PCR cycles of amplification with a constant-region primer and V-primer adapter. TCRdb independently ran MiXCR on the reads; one entry per CDR3 protein. The table lists about 60,000 distinct CDR3 sequences, roughly a quarter of them singletons. The specimen comprised PBMCs, sampled before treatment. The receptors derive from a male donor with prostate cancer.

In its sample, this clonotype was seen many times. This sequence joins TRBV5-1 and TRBJ2-1; 9 bases are a match to TRBD2. Losses at the gene ends were 0 bases for V and 0 bases for J; bases not matched to a gene: 16. This CDR3 comprises 21 residues. Germline V gene sequence: CDR1 SGHRS, CDR2 YFSETQ. CDR3 sequence: CASSLGFSRTSAFISYNEQFF. The CDR3, as DNA: TGCGCCAGCAGCTTGGGTTTCAGTAGGACTAGCGCATTCATCTCCTACAATGAGCAGTTCTTC.

This clonotype was counted ten times or more. The rearrangement joins TRBV20-1 to TRBJ1-3; the D is unclear. The CDR3 spans 14 residues. Trimming shortened V by 3 bases and J by 7 bases, and 16 bases separated the two germline ends. Germline V lookup: CDR1 DFQATT, CDR2 SNEGSKA (reference sequence). The CDR3 DNA sequence: TGCAGTGCTAGTCAAGCCGCCCCCCAGAACACCATATATTTT. This encodes CSASQAAPQNTIYF.

The V call is TRBV18, the J call TRBJ1-5; tentative D call: TRBD1 (6 bases). The germline V and J ends were trimmed by 4 bases and 9 bases, with 16 bases remaining between them. This CDR3 has 14 residues. Germline loops: CDR1 KGHSH, CDR2 LQKENI. CDR3 loop: CASSQDSGRSPQHF. In nucleotides, the CDR3 is TGTGCCAGCTCACAGGACAGCGGCAGATCGCCCCAGCATTTT. The complete variable domain, with remaining parts taken from reference TRBV18 and TRBJ1-5, reads NAGVMQNPRHLVRRRGQEARLRCSPMKGHSHVYWYRQLPEEGLKFMVYLQKENIIDESGMPKERFSAEFPKEGPSILRIQQVVRGDSAAYFCASSQDSGRSPQHFGDGTRLSIL.

The chain carries TRBV21-1 and TRBJ2-3. TRBV21-1 is deemed a pseudogene. This CDR3 comprises 15 residues. This CDR3 reads CASSKLGRWTDTQYF. CDR3 nucleotides: TGTGCCAGCAGCAAATTGGGCAGATGGACAGATACGCAGTATTTT.

This clonotype was recorded many times. CDR3 amino acids: CAWSVGGDQPQHF. As DNA, the CDR3 is TGTGCCTGGAGTGTAGGCGGGGACCAGCCCCAGCATTTT. The gene calls are TRBV30 and TRBJ1-5; D is perhaps TRBD1 (5 bases). This CDR3 has 13 amino acids. V lost 0 bases, J lost 7 bases, and 10 bases lay in between. Germline V gene sequence: CDR1 GTSNPN, CDR2 SVGIG (reference sequence).

The chain carries TRBV5-6 and TRBJ2-1; possibly TRBD1 or TRBD2 for D (5 bases each). The CDR3 runs 15 residues. Deletions cut 2 bases from V and 7 bases from J, with 16 bases between. The germline gives CDR1 SGHDT, CDR2 YYEEEE. CDR3 nucleotide sequence: TGTGCCAGCAGCTTCAATGCCGGGACCGGAAATGAGCAGTTCTTC. This gives the protein CASSFNAGTGNEQFF.

This clonotype appeared many times. This sequence joins TRBV4-1 and TRBJ2-7; D uncertain. V was cut by 3 bases and J by 0 bases, with 6 bases left in between. Germline V gives CDR1 MGHRA, CDR2 YSYEKL. This CDR3 is built from 13 residues. The CDR3 loop reads CASSHGPSYEQYF. In DNA form, the CDR3 reads TGCGCCAGCAGCCATGGGCCCTCCTACGAGCAGTACTTC.

The sample holds many counts of this clonotype. The V call is TRBV6-6, the J call TRBJ2-7; 10 positions match TRBD1. The V gene end was trimmed by 6 bases and the J gene end by 7 bases; junction bases not matched to a gene: 12. The germline V gene has CDR1 MNHNY and CDR2 SVGAGI (reference sequence). The CDR3 extends over 15 amino acids. CDR3: CASRRSGTGAGEQYF. In DNA, the CDR3 is TGTGCCAGCAGACGTTCCGGGACAGGGGCTGGGGAGCAGTACTTC.

This clonotype was counted ten times or more. The rearrangement joins TRBV2 to TRBJ1-5; tentatively, D is TRBD1 (6 bases). V gave up 2 bases and J gave up 0 bases, with 8 bases separating them. The CDR3 has 15 residues. The germline gives CDR1 SNHLY, CDR2 FYNNEI. For the CDR3, the DNA is TGTGCCAGCAGTGAATGGACAGATAGCAATCAGCCCCAGCATTTT. Its protein is CASSEWTDSNQPQHF.

This clonotype came up a few times. This rearrangement joins TRBV9 to TRBJ2-1; 8 bases map to TRBD2. Germline-derived CDR1 and CDR2 are SGDLS and YYNGEE. The trim removed 3 bases at V and 5 bases at J, leaving 4 bases unmatched. There are 14 residues in the CDR3. The CDR3 region is CASSAGLADNEQFF. The DNA for the CDR3 is TGTGCCAGCAGCGCCGGACTAGCCGACAATGAGCAGTTCTTC.

The chain couples TRBV6-2 or TRBV6-3 to TRBJ2-7; TRBD1 is a possible D gene (5 bases). Between the trimmed V and J ends, which lost 5 bases and 2 bases, there was a span of 13 bases. This CDR3 spans 14 amino acids. Germline CDR1 MNHEY, CDR2 SVGEGT. The CDR3 nucleotides read TGTGCCAGCAGTCGTGGGGCCGGCACCTACGAGCAGTACTTC. Protein sequence: CASSRGAGTYEQYF.

There are many counts of this clonotype. This chain uses TRBV19 with TRBJ2-2; D call uncertain. With 5 bases removed from V and 4 bases from J, the gap between germline ends came to 8 bases. The length of the CDR3 is 13 residues. Germline values: CDR1 LNHDA, CDR2 SQIVND (reference sequence). CDR3 region: CASSQSSTGELFF. The DNA for the CDR3 is TGTGCCAGTAGTCAGAGTAGCACCGGGGAGCTGTTTTTT.